Shown below are 8 T cell receptor beta chains from a single sample sequenced in a study of cytomegalovirus exposure and HLA in healthy donors. The PCR had 60 Vbeta and 13 Jbeta primers. The assay was immunoSEQ multiplex PCR, and TCRdb's table has in-frame clones only and misses some. The repertoire includes under 200,000 clones, 60% to 80% of them detected once, and around 7.7% sits in the top ten. The sequencing input was PBMCs. All receptors come from a woman in her thirties or forties in good health and CMV-seropositive.

The V call is TRBV19, the J call TRBJ2-3; 8 bases match TRBD1. CDR3 length equals 14 residues. CDR1 and CDR2 (germline): LNHDA, SQIVND (reference sequence). The junction had 8 bases not matched to a gene; V was cut back by 6 bases and J by 6 bases. CDR3 in DNA: TGTGCCAGTAGCGTAGACAGGGGCATCGATACGCAGTATTTT. As protein: CASSVDRGIDTQYF.

The chain is built from TRBV5-6 and TRBJ2-2; 10 nucleotides match TRBD2. CDR1 SGHDT and CDR2 YYEEEE come from the germline V gene. The CDR3 contains 17 residues. With 1 base clipped from V and 7 bases from J, the junction kept 10 bases outside the gene matches. CDR3: CASSLWASGSSVGELFF. CDR3 coding DNA: TGTGCCAGCAGCTTGTGGGCTAGCGGGAGTAGTGTCGGGGAGCTGTTTTTT.

The chain is built from TRBV28 and TRBJ1-2, with D possibly TRBD1 on 6 matching bases. V was shortened by 8 bases and J by 5 bases, with 9 bases between the two germline ends. Per germline, CDR1 MDHEN and CDR2 SYDVKM. The CDR3 has 11 amino acids. The DNA of the CDR3 is TGTGCCAGCCGACAGGCGTATGGCTACACCTTC. It is translated as CASRQAYGYTF.

This rearrangement joins TRBV7-2 to TRBJ2-7, with D possibly being TRBD2 (6 bases). With 1 base removed from V and 4 bases from J, the gap between germline ends came to 14 bases. The CDR3 is made up of 15 amino acids. Looked up from germline, CDR1 is SGHTA and CDR2 is FQGNSA. The DNA for the CDR3 is TGTGCCAGCAGCTTAGTGGCGGGAAATGCTTACGAGCAGTACTTC. This gives the protein CASSLVAGNAYEQYF.

With regard to this clone: An end of the junction differs from the germline gene, which may be a read error. The J gene is TRBJ2-7, the V gene TRBV7-8, with D possibly being TRBD1 (8 bases). From germline, CDR1 is SGHVS and CDR2 FQNEAQ. This CDR3 has 13 amino acids. CDR3 residues: CASSLGGGDRSTF. CDR3 coding DNA: TGTGCCAGCAGCTTAGGGGGAGGGGACAGGTCCACCTTC.

This chain links TRBV7-9 with TRBJ2-3; possible D gene TRBD2, 6 bases. Germline CDR1 and CDR2: SEHNR and FQNEAQ (reference sequence). The CDR3 totals 18 residues. Trimming pared 7 bases from V and 4 bases from J, leaving 27 bases between. The CDR3 nucleotides are TGTGCCAGCACCGCCCGAAGCGGGCTAATCTACGACTCAGATACGCAGTATTTT. Amino acids: CASTARSGLIYDSDTQYF.

The CDR3 is CASRPGLGYTDTQYF. CDR3 in DNA: TGTGCCAGCAGGCCGGGACTAGGGTACACAGATACGCAGTATTTT. The chain carries TRBV28 and TRBJ2-3, with 8 nucleotides matching TRBD2. Germline V gene lookup returns CDR1 MDHEN and CDR2 SYDVKM. This CDR3 contains 15 residues. V trimming: 6 bases; J trimming: 2 bases; junction bases outside the gene matches: 7.

V is TRBV6-5 and J is TRBJ2-5; D uncertain. The end of the DNA is better explained by TRBJ2-7, so the J call may be wrong. This CDR3 is built from 15 residues. Germline V gene lookup returns CDR1 MNHEY and CDR2 SVGAGI. The chain's CDR3 is CASSYMAGFTYEQYF. The DNA of the CDR3 is TGTGCCAGCAGTTACATGGCAGGATTTACCTACGAGCAGTACTTC.